Included here is one TCR beta chain sequence, with context. Its matching antigen is unknown. The time point: cycle 4 day 1 (C4D1), after five to seven weeks of nivolumab. All patients experienced relapse after autologous stem cell transplantation, and brentuximab vedotin exposure was variable. TCRdb's table, derived via immunoSEQ multiplex PCR, lists solely in-frame clones and lacks some. The sample shows around 35,000 clones, about 70% of them seen only once. The sample originates from a study of PD-1 blockade in classical Hodgkin lymphoma. Study results and limitations: Later analyses included only patients treated at least 1 year post-ASCT. By C4D1, CD4+ diversity increased significantly, especially in complete responders. Patients with a complete response exhibited baseline diversity comparable to newly diagnosed patients.

This sequence originates from a human donor with classical Hodgkin lymphoma. The specimen comprised peripheral blood mononuclear cells (PBMCs), sampled before the fourth cycle of nivolumab.

In DNA form, the CDR3 reads TGTGCCAGCAGCCCGCAGGGACAGAGAAATTCACCCCTCCACTTT. Translated, it gives CASSPQGQRNSPLHF. This rearrangement joins TRBV7-2 to TRBJ1-6; 7 bases are a match to TRBD1. Unmatched junction bases numbered 8, after V lost 5 bases and J lost 7 bases. CDR3 length: 15 amino acids. Germline V lookup: CDR1 SGHTA, CDR2 FQGNSA.